Presented here are 5 T cell receptor beta chains from one specimen sequenced in a study of Ad26.COV2.S vaccination and SARS-CoV-2 variants. Indicated treatment: about 20 received Ad26.COV2.S at low or high dose, single or two shots; 5 received placebo; per-sample allocation not given. Day 63 after the first injection of vaccine or placebo was the sampling time. The data were produced by immunoSEQ multiplex PCR, yet TCRdb's version contains in-frame clones alone and is incomplete. The sample yields 410,000 or so clones, 75% to 95% seen once. The source material was peripheral blood, sampled in a trial of Ad26.COV2.S vaccine versus placebo. These receptor sequences come from a person between 18 and 65 years old who received the Ad26.COV2.S COVID-19 vaccine or a placebo.

The chain joins TRBV12-5 to TRBJ2-2, with 13 bases identical to TRBD2. Germline-derived CDR1 and CDR2 are LGHNT and FRNRAP. The CDR3 contains 16 residues. The V and J ends lost 5 bases and 6 bases, in that order; junction bases with no gene match: 6. The CDR3, as DNA: TGTGCTAGTGGTCCTGGACTAGCGGGAGAGGCCGGGGAGCTGTTTTTT. Residues: CASGPGLAGEAGELFF.

The chain has TRBV7-9 and TRBJ1-5; no clear D gene. The CDR3 spans 13 residues. In germline, CDR1 is SEHNR, CDR2 FQNEAQ (reference sequence). Trimming shortened V by 1 base and J by 5 bases, and 6 bases separated the two germline ends. The CDR3 spells CASSLGGDQPQHF. CDR3 sequence (DNA): TGTGCCAGCAGCTTAGGCGGGGATCAGCCCCAGCATTTT.

On this clone: This specimen includes other DNA sequences encoding the same CDR3. The V call is TRBV7-2, the J call TRBJ2-7, with TRBD2 matching 10 bases. Unmatched junction bases numbered 1, after V lost 0 bases and J lost 2 bases. The CDR3 has 15 amino acids. The germline V gene encodes CDR1 SGHTA and CDR2 FQGNSA. CDR3 amino acids: CASSLAGLAAYEQYF. Written as DNA, the CDR3 is TGTGCCAGCAGCTTAGCAGGACTAGCGGCCTACGAGCAGTACTTC.

A single count supports this clone. DNA for the CDR3: TGTGCCAGCATTGGTGGGACTAGCGGGAGGGGGGACCAAGAGACCCAGTACTTC. It yields the protein CASIGGTSGRGDQETQYF. V is TRBV2 and J is TRBJ2-5; TRBD2 matches 16 bases. V gave up 7 bases and J gave up 0 bases; unmatched junction bases: 8. The CDR3 extends over 18 amino acids. CDR1 SNHLY and CDR2 FYNNEI come from the germline V gene.

This clone occurred once. This rearrangement joins TRBV5-6 to TRBJ2-3, with 8 bases identical to TRBD2. Germline lookup yields CDR1 SGHDT and CDR2 YYEEEE. The CDR3 contains 15 residues. The ends lost 4 bases at V and 4 bases at J; junction bases unmatched: 8. This CDR3 is CASSLSGNHPDTQYF. The CDR3 DNA reads as TGTGCCAGCAGCCTTAGCGGGAACCACCCAGATACGCAGTATTTT.